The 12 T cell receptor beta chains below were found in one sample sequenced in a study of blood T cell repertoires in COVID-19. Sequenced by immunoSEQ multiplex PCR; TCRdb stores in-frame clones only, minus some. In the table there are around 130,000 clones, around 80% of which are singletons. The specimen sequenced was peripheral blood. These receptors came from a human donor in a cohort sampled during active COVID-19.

In nucleotides, the CDR3 is TGTGCCAGCAGCTTAACCGGTGATACGCAGTATTTT. Encoded protein: CASSLTGDTQYF. The chain combines TRBV7-9 with TRBJ2-3; D gene uncertain. CDR1 and CDR2 from the germline V gene are SEHNR and FQNEAQ (reference sequence). V lost 2 bases and J 6 bases, leaving 6 bases between the germline ends. CDR3 size: 12 residues.

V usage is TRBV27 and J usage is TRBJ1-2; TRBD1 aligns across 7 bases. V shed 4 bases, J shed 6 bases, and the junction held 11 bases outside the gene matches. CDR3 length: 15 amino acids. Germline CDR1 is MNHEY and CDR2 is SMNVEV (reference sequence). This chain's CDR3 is CASSSYAGTADGYTF. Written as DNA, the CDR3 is TGTGCCAGCAGTTCATACGCCGGGACAGCAGATGGCTACACCTTC.

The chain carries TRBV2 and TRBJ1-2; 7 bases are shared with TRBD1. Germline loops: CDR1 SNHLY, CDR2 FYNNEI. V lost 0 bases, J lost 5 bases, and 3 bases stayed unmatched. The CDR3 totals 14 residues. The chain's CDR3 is CASSEAGQLYGYTF. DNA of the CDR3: TGTGCCAGCAGTGAAGCGGGACAGCTTTATGGCTACACCTTC.

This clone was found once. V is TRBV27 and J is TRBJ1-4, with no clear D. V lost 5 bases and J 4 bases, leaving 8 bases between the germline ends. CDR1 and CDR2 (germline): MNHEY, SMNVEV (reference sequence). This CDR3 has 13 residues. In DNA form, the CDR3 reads TGTGCCAGCAGTCCCAATTTTAATGAAAAACTGTTTTTT. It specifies CASSPNFNEKLFF.

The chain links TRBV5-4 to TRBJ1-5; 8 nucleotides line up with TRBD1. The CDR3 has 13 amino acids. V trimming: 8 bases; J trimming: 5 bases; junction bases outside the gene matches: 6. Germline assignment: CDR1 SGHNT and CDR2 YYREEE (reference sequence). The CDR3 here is CASRTGLDQPQHF. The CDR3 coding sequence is TGTGCCAGTCGGACAGGGCTAGATCAGCCCCAGCATTTT.

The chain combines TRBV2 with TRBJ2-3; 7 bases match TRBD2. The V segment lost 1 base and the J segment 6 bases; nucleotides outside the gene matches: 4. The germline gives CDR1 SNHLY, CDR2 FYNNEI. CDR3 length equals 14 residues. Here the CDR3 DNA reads TGTGCCAGCAGTGAAGTGTGGGGGGGGGATACGCAGTATTTT. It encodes CASSEVWGGDTQYF. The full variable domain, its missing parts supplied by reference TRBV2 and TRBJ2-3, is EPEVTQTPSHQVTQMGQEVILRCVPISNHLYFYWYRQILGQKVEFLVSFYNNEISEKSEIFDDQFSVERPDGSNFTLKIRSTKLEDSAMYFCASSEVWGGDTQYFGPGTRLTVL.

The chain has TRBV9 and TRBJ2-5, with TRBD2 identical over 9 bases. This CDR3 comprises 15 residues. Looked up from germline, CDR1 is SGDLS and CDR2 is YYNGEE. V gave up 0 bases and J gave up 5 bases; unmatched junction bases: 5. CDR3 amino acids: CASSVDSGGRETQYF. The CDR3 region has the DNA TGTGCCAGCAGCGTAGATAGCGGGGGCCGTGAGACCCAGTACTTC.

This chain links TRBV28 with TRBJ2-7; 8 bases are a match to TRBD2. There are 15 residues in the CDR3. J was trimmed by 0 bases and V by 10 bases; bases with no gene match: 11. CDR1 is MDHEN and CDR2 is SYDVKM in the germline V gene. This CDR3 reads CATSSGGIASYEQYF. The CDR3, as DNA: TGTGCCACCTCTTCGGGGGGGATAGCCTCCTACGAGCAGTACTTC. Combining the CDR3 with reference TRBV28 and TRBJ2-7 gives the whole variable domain DVKVTQSSRYLVKRTGEKVFLECVQDMDHENMFWYRQDPGLGLRLIYFSYDVKMKEKGDIPEGYSVSREKKERFSLILESASTNQTSMYLCATSSGGIASYEQYFGPGTRLTVT.

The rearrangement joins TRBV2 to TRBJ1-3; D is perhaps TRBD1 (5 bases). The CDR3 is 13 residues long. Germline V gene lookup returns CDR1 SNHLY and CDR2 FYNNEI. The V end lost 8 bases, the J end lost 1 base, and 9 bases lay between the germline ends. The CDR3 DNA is TGTGCCAGCCAGGGAATGTCTGGAAACACCATATATTTT. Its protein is CASQGMSGNTIYF.

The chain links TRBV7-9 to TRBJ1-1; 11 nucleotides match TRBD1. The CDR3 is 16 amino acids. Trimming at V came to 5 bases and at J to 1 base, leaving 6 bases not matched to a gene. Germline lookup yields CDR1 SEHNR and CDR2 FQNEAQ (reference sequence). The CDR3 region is CASSPGQGGSNTEAFF. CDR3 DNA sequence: TGTGCCAGCAGCCCGGGACAGGGGGGGTCGAACACTGAAGCTTTCTTT.

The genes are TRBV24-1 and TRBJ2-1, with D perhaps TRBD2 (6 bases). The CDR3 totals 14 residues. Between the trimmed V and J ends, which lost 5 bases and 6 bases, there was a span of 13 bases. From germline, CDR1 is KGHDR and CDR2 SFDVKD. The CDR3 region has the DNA TGTGCCACCAGTGCCCCGGGAGAGGGCAATGAGCAGTTCTTC. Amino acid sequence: CATSAPGEGNEQFF.

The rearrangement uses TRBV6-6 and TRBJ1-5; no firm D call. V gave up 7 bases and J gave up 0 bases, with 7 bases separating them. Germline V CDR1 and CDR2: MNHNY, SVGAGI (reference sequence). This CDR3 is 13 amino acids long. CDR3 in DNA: TGTGCCAGCACTAAGATTAGCAATCAGCCCCAGCATTTT. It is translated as CASTKISNQPQHF.